The source of this TCR beta chain is a study of blood T cell repertoires in COVID-19. Living in 24 US areas, the participants were between roughly 18 and 90 years of age. Within 2 weeks of study entry, exposed participants had contacted a PCR-confirmed or clinician-diagnosed COVID-19 case. The protocol was immunoSEQ multiplex PCR, while the TCRdb copy is restricted to in-frame clones and leaves out a portion. Of a few hundred thousand clones listed, nearly 90% are singletons. V was cut by 8 bases and J by 0 bases, with 11 bases left in between. The CDR3 extends over 14 amino acids. CDR1 and CDR2 from the germline V gene are SNHLY and FYNNEI.

The sequenced sample was PBMCs or T cells enriched from blood (not recorded which). The chain links TRBV2 to TRBJ1-5; D unclear. This TCR came from a woman aged 45-65 years who had been exposed to COVID-19. This CDR3 is CASLDMNSNQPQHF. CDR3 coding DNA: TGTGCCAGCCTAGATATGAATAGCAATCAGCCCCAGCATTTT.